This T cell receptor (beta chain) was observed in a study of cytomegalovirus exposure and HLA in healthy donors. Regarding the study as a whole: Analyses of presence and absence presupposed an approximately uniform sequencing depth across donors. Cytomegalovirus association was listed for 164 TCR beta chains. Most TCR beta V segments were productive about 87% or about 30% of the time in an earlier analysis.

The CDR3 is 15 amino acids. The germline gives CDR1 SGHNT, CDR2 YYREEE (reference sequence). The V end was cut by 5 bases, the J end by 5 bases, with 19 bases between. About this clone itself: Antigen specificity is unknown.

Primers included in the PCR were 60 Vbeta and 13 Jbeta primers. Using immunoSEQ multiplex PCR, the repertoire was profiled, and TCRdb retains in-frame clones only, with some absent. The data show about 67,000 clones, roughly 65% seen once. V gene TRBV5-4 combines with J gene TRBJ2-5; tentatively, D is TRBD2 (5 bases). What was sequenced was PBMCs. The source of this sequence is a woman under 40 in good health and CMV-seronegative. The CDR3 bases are TGTGCCAGCAGAGCCGGGAACTCCTTTGGGGAGACCCAGTACTTC. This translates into CASRAGNSFGETQYF.